The entry that follows covers one T cell receptor beta chain sequence. The study enrolled patients aged 18 to 65 with newly diagnosed hyperthyroidism of under 2 months' duration. The PBMCs were sourced from fresh peripheral blood (around 10 ml). RNA transcripts gave rise to amplified TCR beta CDR3 regions. With the HTBI primer set, the TCR CDR3 went through a first round of RT-PCR. Using its own MiXCR run on the multiplex PCR reads, TCRdb lists one record per CDR3 protein. The data contain roughly 380,000 distinct CDR3 sequences, 14% of them singletons. This entry comes from a study of T cells in Graves' hyperthyroidism and ophthalmopathy. Study context: Once the initial diagnosis was made, peripheral blood was obtained before any treatment.

The TCR was taken from a woman in her sixties with Graves' hyperthyroidism. Sequenced sample: blood.

Here the CDR3 reads CASSLYAQETQYF. CDR3 nucleotides: TGCGCCAGCAGCTTGTACGCCCAAGAGACCCAGTACTTC. The V gene is TRBV5-1, the J gene TRBJ2-5; no clear D gene. Germline-derived CDR1 and CDR2 are SGHRS and YFSETQ. V was cut by 1 base and J by 1 base, with 5 bases left in between. The CDR3 extends over 13 amino acids. Drawing the rest from reference TRBV5-1 and TRBJ2-5, the complete variable domain is KAGVTQTPRYLIKTRGQQVTLSCSPISGHRSVSWYQQTPGQGLQFLFEYFSETQRNKGNFPGRFSGRQFSNSRSEMNVSTLELGDSALYLCASSLYAQETQYFGPGTRLLVL.